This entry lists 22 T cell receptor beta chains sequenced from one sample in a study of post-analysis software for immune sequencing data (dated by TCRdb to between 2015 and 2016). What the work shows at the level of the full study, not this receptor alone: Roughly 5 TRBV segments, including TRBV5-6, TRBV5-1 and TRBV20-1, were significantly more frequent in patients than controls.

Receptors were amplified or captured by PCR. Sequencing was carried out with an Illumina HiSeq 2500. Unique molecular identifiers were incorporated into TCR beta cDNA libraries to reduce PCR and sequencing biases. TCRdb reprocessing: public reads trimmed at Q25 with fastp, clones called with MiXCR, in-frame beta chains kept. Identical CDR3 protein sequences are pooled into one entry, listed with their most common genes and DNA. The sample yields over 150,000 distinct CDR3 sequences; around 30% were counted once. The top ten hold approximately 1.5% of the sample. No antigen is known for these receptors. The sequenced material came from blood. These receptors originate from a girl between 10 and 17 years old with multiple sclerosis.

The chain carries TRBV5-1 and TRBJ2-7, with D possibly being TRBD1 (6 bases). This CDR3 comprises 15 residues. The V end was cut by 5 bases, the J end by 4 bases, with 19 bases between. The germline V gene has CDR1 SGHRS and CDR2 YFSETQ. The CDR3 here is CASSLSGTPVYEQYF. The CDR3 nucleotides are TGCGCCAGCAGTCTTAGTGGGACACCCGTTTACGAGCAGTACTTC.

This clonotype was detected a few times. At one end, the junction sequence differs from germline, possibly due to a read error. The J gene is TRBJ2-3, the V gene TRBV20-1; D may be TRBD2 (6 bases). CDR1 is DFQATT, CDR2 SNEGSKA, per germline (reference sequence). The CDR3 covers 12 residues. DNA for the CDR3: TGCAGTGGTAGCGGAAGCACAGATGCGCAGTATTTT. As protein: CSGSGSTDAQYF.

In DNA, the CDR3 is TGCGCCAGCAGCCCGCCCAGCGGGGGGAGCACAGATACGCAGTATTTT. It is translated as CASSPPSGGSTDTQYF. This sequence joins TRBV5-1 and TRBJ2-3; 9 bases fit TRBD2. The CDR3 covers 16 residues. V trimming: 4 bases; J trimming: 0 bases; junction bases outside the gene matches: 6. Germline CDR1 and CDR2: SGHRS and YFSETQ. Based on the CDR3 plus reference TRBV5-1 and TRBJ2-3, the full variable domain is KAGVTQTPRYLIKTRGQQVTLSCSPISGHRSVSWYQQTPGQGLQFLFEYFSETQRNKGNFPGRFSGRQFSNSRSEMNVSTLELGDSALYLCASSPPSGGSTDTQYFGPGTRLTVL.

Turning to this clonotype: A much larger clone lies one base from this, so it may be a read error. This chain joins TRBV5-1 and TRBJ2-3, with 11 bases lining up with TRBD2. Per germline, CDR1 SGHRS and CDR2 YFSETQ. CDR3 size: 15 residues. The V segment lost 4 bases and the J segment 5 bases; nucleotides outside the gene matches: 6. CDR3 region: CASSPTSGSKDTQYF. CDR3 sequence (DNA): TGCGCCAGCAGCCCCACTAGCGGGAGTAAAGATACGCAGTATTTT.

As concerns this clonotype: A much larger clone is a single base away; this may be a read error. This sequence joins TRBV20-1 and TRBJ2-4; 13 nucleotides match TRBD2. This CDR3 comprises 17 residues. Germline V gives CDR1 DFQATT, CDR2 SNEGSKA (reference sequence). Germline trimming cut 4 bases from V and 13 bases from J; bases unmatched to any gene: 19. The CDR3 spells CSAKLAGGPSPWDEQYF. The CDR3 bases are TGCAGTGCTAAACTAGCGGGAGGGCCTTCACCCTGGGATGAGCAGTACTTC.

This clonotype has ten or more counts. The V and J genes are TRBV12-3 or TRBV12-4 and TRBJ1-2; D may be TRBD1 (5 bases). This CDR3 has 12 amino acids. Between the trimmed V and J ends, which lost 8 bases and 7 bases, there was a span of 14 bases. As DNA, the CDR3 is TGTGCCAGCCGTAAGGGGAGTAGTGGCTACACCTTC. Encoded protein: CASRKGSSGYTF.

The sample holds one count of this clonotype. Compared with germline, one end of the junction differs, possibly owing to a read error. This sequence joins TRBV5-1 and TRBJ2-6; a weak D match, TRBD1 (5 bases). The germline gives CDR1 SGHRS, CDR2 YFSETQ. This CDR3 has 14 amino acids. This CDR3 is CASSYRAGANVRTF. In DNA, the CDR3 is TGCGCCAGCAGCTATAGGGCTGGGGCCAACGTCCGGACTTTC.

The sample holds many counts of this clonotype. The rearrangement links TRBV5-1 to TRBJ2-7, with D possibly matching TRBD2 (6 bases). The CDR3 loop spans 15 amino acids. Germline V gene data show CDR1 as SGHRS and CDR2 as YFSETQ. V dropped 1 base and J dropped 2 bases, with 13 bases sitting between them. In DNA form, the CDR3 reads TGCGCCAGCAGCTTGATACGGGAGTCAGCCTACGAGCAGTACTTC. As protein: CASSLIRESAYEQYF.

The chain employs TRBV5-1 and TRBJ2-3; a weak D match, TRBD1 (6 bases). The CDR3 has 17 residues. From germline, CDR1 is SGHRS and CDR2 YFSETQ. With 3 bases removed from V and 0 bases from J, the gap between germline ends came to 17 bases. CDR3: CASSWNRDEASTDTQYF. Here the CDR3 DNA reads TGCGCCAGCAGCTGGAACAGGGACGAGGCTAGCACAGATACGCAGTATTTT.

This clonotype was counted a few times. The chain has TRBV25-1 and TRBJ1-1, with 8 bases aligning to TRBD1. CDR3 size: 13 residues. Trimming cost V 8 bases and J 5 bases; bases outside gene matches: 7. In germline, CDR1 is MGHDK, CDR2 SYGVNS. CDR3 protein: CASVTGDRTEAFF. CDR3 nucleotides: TGTGCCAGCGTGACAGGGGACAGAACTGAAGCTTTCTTT.

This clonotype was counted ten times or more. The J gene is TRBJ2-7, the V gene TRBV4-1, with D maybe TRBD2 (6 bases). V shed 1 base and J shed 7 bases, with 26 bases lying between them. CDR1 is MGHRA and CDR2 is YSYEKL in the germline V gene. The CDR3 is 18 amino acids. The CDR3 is CASSQGVLYDTVGSEQYF. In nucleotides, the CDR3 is TGCGCCAGCAGCCAAGGGGTTCTTTACGACACGGTCGGGAGTGAGCAGTACTTC.

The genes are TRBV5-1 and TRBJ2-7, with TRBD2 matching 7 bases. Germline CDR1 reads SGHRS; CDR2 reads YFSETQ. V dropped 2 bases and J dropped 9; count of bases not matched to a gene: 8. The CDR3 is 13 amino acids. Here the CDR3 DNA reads TGCGCCAGCAGCTTTCTAGCGGTTAGCTCGCAGTACTTC. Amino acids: CASSFLAVSSQYF.

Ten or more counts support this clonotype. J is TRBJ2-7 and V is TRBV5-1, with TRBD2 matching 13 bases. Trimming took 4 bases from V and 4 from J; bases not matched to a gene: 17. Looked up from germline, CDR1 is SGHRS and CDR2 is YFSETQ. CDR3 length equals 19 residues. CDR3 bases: TGCGCCAGCAGCCATGATCGACTAGCGGGAGGTACGGTTAGTTACGAGCAGTACTTC. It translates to CASSHDRLAGGTVSYEQYF.

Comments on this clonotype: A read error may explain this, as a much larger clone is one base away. The CDR3 reads CSADSCNEQFF. CDR3 in DNA: TGCAGTGCCGACAGTTGCAATGAGCAGTTCTTC. The chain carries TRBV20-1 and TRBJ2-1, with D maybe TRBD1 (5 bases). Trimming stripped 6 bases from V and 6 bases from J, with 9 bases between. Germline lookup yields CDR1 DFQATT and CDR2 SNEGSKA (reference sequence). The CDR3 sequence is 11 residues long.

Written as DNA, the CDR3 is TGCGCCAGCAGCATCATGACGGGAAAACAAGAGACCCAGTACTTC. Its translation is CASSIMTGKQETQYF. This sequence joins TRBV5-1 and TRBJ2-5, with TRBD2 as a possible D gene (5 bases). The germline V and J ends were trimmed by 4 bases and 2 bases, with 15 bases remaining between them. The germline V gene has CDR1 SGHRS and CDR2 YFSETQ. There are 15 residues in the CDR3.

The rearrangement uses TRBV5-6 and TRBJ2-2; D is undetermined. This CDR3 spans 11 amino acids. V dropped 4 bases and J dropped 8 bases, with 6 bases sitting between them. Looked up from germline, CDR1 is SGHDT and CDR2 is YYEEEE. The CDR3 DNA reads TGTGCCAGCAGCACCCTAGGGGAGCTGTTTTTT. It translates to CASSTLGELFF.

This chain's CDR3 is CASSLMLAVSYNEQFF. The CDR3 DNA reads as TGTGCCAGCAGCTTAATGCTAGCGGTATCCTACAATGAGCAGTTCTTC. The rearrangement links TRBV7-2 to TRBJ2-1; 7 positions agree with TRBD2. After removal of 2 bases from V and 1 base from J, the junction contained 5 bases not matched to a gene. Looked up from germline, CDR1 is SGHTA and CDR2 is FQGNSA. This CDR3 has 16 residues.

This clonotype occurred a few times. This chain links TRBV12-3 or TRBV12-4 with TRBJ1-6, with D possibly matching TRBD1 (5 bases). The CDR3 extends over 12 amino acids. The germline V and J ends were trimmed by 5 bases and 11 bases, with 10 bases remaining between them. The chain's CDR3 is CASSRQNAPLHF. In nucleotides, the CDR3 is TGTGCCAGCAGTCGACAGAATGCACCCCTCCACTTT.

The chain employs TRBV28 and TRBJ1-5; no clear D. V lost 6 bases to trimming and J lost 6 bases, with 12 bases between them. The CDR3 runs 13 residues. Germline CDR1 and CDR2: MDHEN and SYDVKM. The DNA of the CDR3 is TGTGCCAGCAGCCCCGGGTTAATTCAGCCCCAGCATTTT. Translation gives CASSPGLIQPQHF.

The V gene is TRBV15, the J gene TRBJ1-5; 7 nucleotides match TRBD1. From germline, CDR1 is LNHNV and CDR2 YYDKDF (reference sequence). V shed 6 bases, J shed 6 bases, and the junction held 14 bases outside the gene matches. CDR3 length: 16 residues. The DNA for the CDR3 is TGTGCCACCAGGGGTCTACCAGGGGGTAGGGGTCAGCCCCAGCATTTT. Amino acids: CATRGLPGGRGQPQHF. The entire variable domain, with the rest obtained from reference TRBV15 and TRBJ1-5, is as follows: DAMVIQNPRYQVTQFGKPVTLSCSQTLNHNVMYWYQQKSSQAPKLLFHYYDKDFNNEADTPDNFQSRRPNTSFCFLDIRSPGLGDTAMYLCATRGLPGGRGQPQHFGDGTRLSIL.

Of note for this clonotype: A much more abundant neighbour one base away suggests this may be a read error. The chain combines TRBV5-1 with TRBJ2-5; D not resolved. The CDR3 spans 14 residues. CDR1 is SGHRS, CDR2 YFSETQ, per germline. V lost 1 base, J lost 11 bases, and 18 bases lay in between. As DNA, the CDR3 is TGCGCCAGCAGCTTGCAATCCGGTTACAATGAGCAGTACTTC. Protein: CASSLQSGYNEQYF.

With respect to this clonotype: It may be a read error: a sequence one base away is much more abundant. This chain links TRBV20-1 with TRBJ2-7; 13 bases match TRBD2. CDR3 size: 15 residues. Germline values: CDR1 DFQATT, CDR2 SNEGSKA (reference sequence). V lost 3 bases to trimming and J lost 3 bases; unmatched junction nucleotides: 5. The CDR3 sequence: CSASTGTSGVYEQYF. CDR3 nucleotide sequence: TGCAGTGCTAGCACCGGGACTAGCGGGGTCTACGAGCAGTACTTC.